These 10 T cell receptor beta chains came from one sample sequenced in a study of blood T cell repertoires in COVID-19. Only in-frame clones appear in the TCRdb table, and some are missing; sequencing was by immunoSEQ multiplex PCR. This sample carries over 35,000 clones, 85% of them seen once, and the ten largest clones take roughly 9.9%. What was sequenced was peripheral blood. The receptors stem from a human donor in a cohort sampled during active COVID-19.

The V and J genes are TRBV24-1 and TRBJ1-5; no clear D. The germline CDR1 and CDR2 sequences are KGHDR and SFDVKD. The ends were cut back, 9 bases at V and 1 base at J, with 9 bases in the middle. This CDR3 is built from 13 residues. CDR3 nucleotide sequence: TGTGCCACCGCCGACGGGAGCAATCAGCCCCAGCATTTT. Its translation: CATADGSNQPQHF.

The chain carries TRBV5-4 and TRBJ2-3; no definite D call. In germline, CDR1 is SGHNT, CDR2 YYREEE (reference sequence). Trimming shortened V by 0 bases and J by 0 bases, and 5 bases separated the two germline ends. CDR3 length equals 14 residues. The CDR3 sequence: CASSLAESTDTQYF. As DNA, the CDR3 is TGTGCCAGCAGCTTGGCTGAGAGCACAGATACGCAGTATTTT.

The genes are TRBV7-9 and TRBJ2-5; 11 bases line up with TRBD2. The CDR3 has 18 residues. Germline assignment: CDR1 SEHNR and CDR2 FQNEAQ (reference sequence). V lost 0 bases, J lost 1 base, and 7 bases stayed unmatched. CDR3 nucleotides: TGTGCCAGCAGCTTAGCGAGAGGGACTAGCGGCCTCCAAGAGACCCAGTACTTC. It specifies CASSLARGTSGLQETQYF.

J is TRBJ2-1 and V is TRBV9; TRBD1 might be the D (7 bases). The CDR3 runs to 17 residues. V was cut by 2 bases and J by 5 bases, with 20 bases left in between. Looked up from germline, CDR1 is SGDLS and CDR2 is YYNGEE. CDR3 protein: CASSVDGGTVGNNEQFF. The CDR3 coding sequence is TGTGCCAGCAGCGTCGATGGGGGGACAGTGGGGAACAATGAGCAGTTCTTC. The entire variable domain, with the rest obtained from reference TRBV9 and TRBJ2-1, is as follows: DSGVTQTPKHLITATGQRVTLRCSPRSGDLSVYWYQQSLDQGLQFLIQYYNGEERAKGNILERFSAQQFPDLHSELNLSSLELGDSALYFCASSVDGGTVGNNEQFFGPGTRLTVL.

This chain uses TRBV12-5 with TRBJ1-2, with D possibly matching TRBD1 (6 bases). V lost 5 bases, J lost 5 bases, and 12 bases lay in between. CDR3 length: 13 residues. Germline V gene data show CDR1 as LGHNT and CDR2 as FRNRAP. The CDR3 DNA reads as TGTGCTAGTGGTCCGGGGGGCAGTTATGGCTACACCTTC. Translated: CASGPGGSYGYTF. The full variable domain, rest sourced from reference TRBV12-5 and TRBJ1-2, is DARVTQTPRHKVTEMGQEVTMRCQPILGHNTVFWYRQTMMQGLELLAYFRNRAPLDDSGMPKDRFSAEMPDATLATLKIQPSEPRDSAVYFCASGPGGSYGYTFGSGTRLTVV.

There are a few counts of this clone. The chain employs TRBV5-4 and TRBJ2-7, with D possibly being TRBD1 (6 bases). Germline V lookup: CDR1 SGHNT, CDR2 YYREEE (reference sequence). Trimming stripped 4 bases from V and 0 bases from J, with 14 bases between. The CDR3 is made up of 15 amino acids. DNA for the CDR3: TGTGCCAGCAGCGTACCGGGACAAAGCTCCTACGAGCAGTACTTC. Its protein is CASSVPGQSSYEQYF. The full variable domain, its missing parts supplied by reference TRBV5-4 and TRBJ2-7, is ETGVTQSPTHLIKTRGQQVTLRCSSQSGHNTVSWYQQALGQGPQFIFQYYREEENGRGNFPPRFSGLQFPNYSSELNVNALELDDSALYLCASSVPGQSSYEQYFGPGTRLTVT.

The chain is built from TRBV6-1 and TRBJ1-5, with TRBD1 identical over 9 bases. The CDR3 spans 16 residues. V was clipped by 0 bases and J by 6 bases; unmatched bases: 6. Germline V gives CDR1 MNHNS, CDR2 SASEGT. The CDR3 DNA reads as TGTGCCAGCAGTGAAGCGGGGACAGGGAGGGGTCAGCCCCAGCATTTT. Protein product: CASSEAGTGRGQPQHF.

This chain connects TRBV19 to TRBJ2-3; D is possibly TRBD2 (5 bases). There are 16 residues in the CDR3. Germline values: CDR1 LNHDA, CDR2 SQIVND (reference sequence). Trimming took off 2 bases at V and 4 bases at J, with 16 bases between the two ends. The CDR3 is CASSIKSGRSADTQYF. CDR3 DNA: TGTGCCAGTAGTATAAAGTCCGGCCGTAGCGCAGATACGCAGTATTTT.

The V call is TRBV5-6, the J call TRBJ1-1; D possibly corresponds to TRBD1 (6 bases). The germline CDR1 and CDR2 sequences are SGHDT and YYEEEE. The CDR3 has 16 residues. V dropped 0 bases and J dropped 1 base, with 13 bases sitting between them. CDR3: CASSLAPDSQNTEAFF. The CDR3 DNA follows: TGTGCCAGCAGCTTGGCCCCGGACAGCCAGAACACTGAAGCTTTCTTT.

V is TRBV6-4 and J is TRBJ2-3; 7 bases are a match to TRBD2. CDR1 and CDR2 from the germline V gene are MRHNA and SNTAGT. Trimming at V came to 4 bases and at J to 2 bases, leaving 9 bases not matched to a gene. The CDR3 is 16 residues long. CDR3 sequence: CASSAGLAEHTDTQYF. The DNA for the CDR3 is TGTGCCAGCAGTGCAGGCCTAGCGGAGCACACAGATACGCAGTATTTT.